This passage covers 4 T cell receptor beta chains from one sample sequenced in a study of T cell repertoires in cytomegalovirus infection. Each CDR3 protein is one row after TCRdb ran MiXCR on the reads. Altogether 800,000 to 950,000 distinct CDR3 sequences are present, 32% being singletons, with the ten largest covering around 12%. Their antigens are not known. Material: cultured CD8+ T cells from PBMCs, obtained from culture after CMV antigen stimulation. These receptors were obtained from a human donor in good health (CMV status not recorded). Some clones in this sample may be carry-over from other donors' samples.

This sequence joins TRBV7-2 and TRBJ2-5; D is unclear. This CDR3 is 14 amino acids long. V dropped 4 bases and J dropped 2 bases, with 11 bases sitting between them. CDR1 and CDR2 from the germline V gene are SGHTA and FQGNSA. CDR3 sequence (DNA): TGTGCCAGCAGCTCGGTCTGGGGTCAAGAGACCCAGTACTTC. Translating gives CASSSVWGQETQYF.

The chain joins TRBV10-3 to TRBJ1-2, with D unresolved. The germline V and J ends were trimmed by 3 bases and 10 bases, with 9 bases remaining between them. CDR1 and CDR2 (germline): ENHRY, SYGVKD. The CDR3 covers 11 residues. The CDR3 region is CAISDWTDYTF. In nucleotides, the CDR3 is TGTGCCATCAGTGATTGGACCGACTACACCTTC.

In its sample, this clonotype was seen a few times. The chain has TRBV20-1 and TRBJ2-3; D unclear. Deletions cut 0 bases from V and 6 bases from J, with 7 bases between. The CDR3 length is 12 residues. Looked up from germline, CDR1 is DFQATT and CDR2 is SNEGSKA (reference sequence). The CDR3 DNA follows: TGCAGTGCTAGAGATATGGTGGATACGCAGTATTTT. Protein sequence: CSARDMVDTQYF.

This clonotype was observed a handful of times. The V gene is TRBV7-8, the J gene TRBJ2-1; TRBD2 matches at 9 bases. CDR1 SGHVS and CDR2 FQNEAQ come from the germline V gene. The CDR3 sequence is 17 residues long. Germline trimming cut 3 bases from V and 2 bases from J; bases unmatched to any gene: 8. The CDR3 spells CASSLDGGGGAYNEQFF. In nucleotides, the CDR3 is TGTGCCAGCAGCTTGGACGGGGGCGGGGGGGCCTACAATGAGCAGTTCTTC.